Below, 25 T cell receptor beta chains from the same sample are listed, as sequenced in a study of post-analysis software for immune sequencing data. Their cognate antigens are unknown. Whole-study results and caveats: Comparison of patients with controls showed four or five TRBV segments more frequent in patients, TRBV5-6, TRBV5-1 and TRBV20-1 among them.

Unique molecular identifiers were present in the TCR beta cDNA libraries. Each CDR3 protein is one row after TCRdb ran MiXCR on the PCR reads. The sample consists of about 800,000 distinct CDR3 sequences, 30% of them appearing once. Sequencing input: blood. The receptors were sampled from a girl between 5 and 17 years old with multiple sclerosis.

This chain uses TRBV28 with TRBJ2-5; perhaps TRBD1 as D (6 bases). V was clipped by 6 bases and J by 7 bases, with 15 bases between them. CDR1 is MDHEN, CDR2 SYDVKM, per germline. This CDR3 region has 13 residues. The CDR3 here is CASSLQGRATQYF. DNA for the CDR3: TGTGCCAGCAGCCTACAGGGACGGGCGACCCAGTACTTC.

The chain joins TRBV20-1 to TRBJ2-3; weak D call: TRBD2 (5 bases). The CDR3 extends over 15 amino acids. V was pared by 5 bases and J by 3 bases, with 18 bases between. Germline V gene sequence: CDR1 DFQATT, CDR2 SNEGSKA (reference sequence). The CDR3 here is CSAEAAKEATDTQYF. The CDR3 region has the DNA TGCAGTGCTGAAGCGGCCAAAGAGGCGACAGATACGCAGTATTTT.

The V gene is TRBV6-5, the J gene TRBJ2-1; 10 bases align to TRBD2. CDR1 and CDR2 (germline): MNHEY, SVGAGI. This CDR3 is built from 16 residues. With V trimmed by 6 bases and J by 4 bases, 9 bases remained unmatched. The CDR3 protein is CASRRTLAGVYNEQFF. For the CDR3, the DNA is TGTGCCAGCAGGCGCACCCTAGCGGGAGTTTACAATGAGCAGTTCTTC.

The rearrangement joins TRBV5-1 to TRBJ2-7, with D unresolved. V lost 1 base and J 0 bases, leaving 8 bases between the germline ends. The CDR3 length is 14 residues. Germline CDR1 reads SGHRS; CDR2 reads YFSETQ. The CDR3 DNA reads as TGCGCCAGCAGCTTGAACGTAGCCTCCTACGAGCAGTACTTC. Translation: CASSLNVASYEQYF. The variable domain in full, with the rest retrieved from reference TRBV5-1 and TRBJ2-7, is KAGVTQTPRYLIKTRGQQVTLSCSPISGHRSVSWYQQTPGQGLQFLFEYFSETQRNKGNFPGRFSGRQFSNSRSEMNVSTLELGDSALYLCASSLNVASYEQYFGPGTRLTVT.

The chain joins TRBV15 to TRBJ2-4, with 8 nucleotides matching TRBD1. The assigned J gene may be wrong: the sequence end matches TRBJ2-7 better. The CDR3 totals 12 residues. CDR1 is LNHNV and CDR2 is YYDKDF in the germline V gene (reference sequence). The CDR3 is CATSPTGDEQYF. In DNA, the CDR3 is TGTGCCACCAGCCCGACAGGGGACGAGCAGTACTTC.

V is TRBV4-2 and J is TRBJ1-4; D is unresolved. The CDR3 consists of 13 residues. Germline loops: CDR1 LGHNA, CDR2 YNFKEQ. V lost 4 bases to trimming and J lost 5 bases, with 8 bases between them. This CDR3 reads CASSLERNEKLFF. For the CDR3, the DNA is TGTGCCAGCAGCCTTGAGAGGAATGAAAAACTGTTTTTT.

The V call is TRBV29-1, the J call TRBJ2-5, with D hard to call. The end of the DNA is better explained by TRBJ2-7, so the J call may be wrong. The CDR3 is 12 amino acids. The V gene's germline CDR1 is SQVTM and CDR2 ANQGSEA. The CDR3 DNA is TGCAGCGCTGCCCAACGCTTGGGCGAGCAGTACTTC. It encodes CSAAQRLGEQYF.

The chain uses TRBV20-1 and TRBJ2-5; D remains ambiguous. The end of the DNA is better explained by TRBJ2-4, so the J call may be wrong. The germline gives CDR1 DFQATT, CDR2 SNEGSKA (reference sequence). The CDR3 has 13 amino acids. CDR3: CSARRPAKNIQYF. In DNA form, the CDR3 reads TGCAGTGCCAGACGTCCAGCCAAAAACATTCAGTACTTC.

The chain carries TRBV10-3 and TRBJ2-7, with TRBD1 identical over 10 bases. Germline V gives CDR1 ENHRY, CDR2 SYGVKD. CDR3 length: 15 amino acids. The V gene end was trimmed by 5 bases and the J gene end by 1 base; junction bases not matched to a gene: 5. The CDR3 loop is CAISSPGQGSYEQYF. The CDR3 region has the DNA TGTGCCATCAGTAGCCCGGGACAGGGGTCCTACGAGCAGTACTTC.

J is TRBJ2-4 and V is TRBV9; perhaps TRBD1 as D (6 bases). CDR1 is SGDLS and CDR2 is YYNGEE in the germline V gene. With 3 bases removed from V and 0 bases from J, the gap between germline ends came to 16 bases. CDR3 length: 17 amino acids. CDR3 region: CASSGKQGNLAKNIQYF. CDR3 DNA: TGTGCCAGCAGCGGTAAACAGGGTAACCTAGCCAAAAACATTCAGTACTTC.

This clonotype was detected a few times. V and J are TRBV5-1 and TRBJ2-3; the match to TRBD2 covers 10 bases. With V trimmed by 4 bases and J by 0 bases, 11 bases remained unmatched. The CDR3 runs 18 residues. CDR1 and CDR2 (germline): SGHRS, YFSETQ. CDR3 coding DNA: TGCGCCAGCAGCAGGGCAGCGGGAGGGATACAAAGCACAGATACGCAGTATTTT. Translated: CASSRAAGGIQSTDTQYF.

About this clonotype: This may be a read error, as it is one base from a much larger clone. The chain joins TRBV27 to TRBJ1-1; the D is unclear. The CDR3 is made up of 14 amino acids. The germline gives CDR1 MNHEY, CDR2 SMNVEV (reference sequence). The CDR3 here is CAGSPLISNTEAFF. For the CDR3, the DNA is TGTGCCGGCAGCCCATTAATATCGAACACTGAAGCTTTCTTT.

Note on this clonotype: The conserved phenylalanine or tryptophan is not found at the CDR3 terminus, so this likely reflects a read error. The J gene is TRBJ2-1, the V gene TRBV6-4, with 7 nucleotides matching TRBD2. Trimming took 6 bases from V and 7 from J; bases not matched to a gene: 12. In germline, CDR1 is MRHNA, CDR2 SNTAGT. CDR3 size: 15 residues. This chain's CDR3 is CASSVLAGEWNEQFV. CDR3 coding DNA: TGTGCCAGCAGCGTTCTGGCGGGAGAGTGGAATGAGCAGTTCGTC.

J is TRBJ2-1 and V is TRBV20-1; D call uncertain. Trimming stripped 3 bases from V and 5 bases from J, with 11 bases between. CDR1 and CDR2 (germline): DFQATT, SNEGSKA (reference sequence). The CDR3 is 13 amino acids. In nucleotides, the CDR3 is TGCAGTGCTAGTAGTCAGACGGACAATGAGCAGTTCTTC. Its protein product is CSASSQTDNEQFF.

This clonotype was found many times. The gene calls are TRBV29-1 and TRBJ2-1; 7 bases are shared with TRBD1. The germline V gene encodes CDR1 SQVTM and CDR2 ANQGSEA. V shed 7 bases, J shed 5 bases, and the junction held 5 bases outside the gene matches. This CDR3 has 12 residues. This CDR3 reads CSGGTVNNEQFF. The DNA of the CDR3 is TGCAGCGGGGGGACAGTCAACAATGAGCAGTTCTTC.

The chain joins TRBV5-1 to TRBJ1-1; D gene unclear. Trimming removed 3 bases from V and 1 base from J, with 13 bases in between. This CDR3 comprises 15 residues. Germline assignment: CDR1 SGHRS and CDR2 YFSETQ. The CDR3 DNA reads TGCGCCAGCAGCTGGAGTGGACGAGCGAACACTGAAGCTTTCTTT. Translated: CASSWSGRANTEAFF.

This clonotype was counted between two and nine times. The chain couples TRBV28 to TRBJ2-7, with 7 bases identical to TRBD2. Near its end, the DNA agrees better with TRBJ2-5, so the J call may be wrong. The CDR3 is 15 residues long. Germline-derived CDR1 and CDR2 are MDHEN and SYDVKM. The CDR3 is CASSLYSGGGETQYF. CDR3 sequence (DNA): TGTGCCAGCAGTTTATATTCGGGAGGAGGAGAGACCCAGTACTTC.

CDR3 in DNA: TGTGCCACCGGACAGGGGGCGAGGTCCTACGAGCAGTACTTC. Amino acids: CATGQGARSYEQYF. The rearrangement uses TRBV5-5 and TRBJ2-7; 11 positions agree with TRBD1. J was trimmed by 1 base and V by 9 bases; bases with no gene match: 6. The CDR3 covers 14 residues. CDR1 is SGHKS and CDR2 is YYEKEE in the germline V gene (reference sequence).

In its sample, this clonotype was seen many times. The chain carries TRBV6-4 and TRBJ2-1; 10 positions agree with TRBD1. The CDR3 contains 14 residues. The V gene's germline CDR1 is MRHNA and CDR2 SNTAGT. Trimming at V came to 4 bases and at J to 9 bases, leaving 6 bases not matched to a gene. CDR3 sequence reads: CASSGQGATSEQFF. The CDR3 bases are TGTGCCAGCAGTGGACAGGGGGCCACGAGTGAGCAGTTCTTC.

This chain joins TRBV3-1 and TRBJ2-1; TRBD2 agrees at 8 bases. Per the germline V gene, CDR1 is LGHDT and CDR2 is YNNKEL (reference sequence). CDR3 length: 14 residues. J gave up 9 bases and V 1 base, and 5 bases lay outside the gene matches. The DNA of the CDR3 is TGTGCCAGCAGCCAAGTCGGGGGGGCGGGTGAGCAGTTCTTC. Amino acids: CASSQVGGAGEQFF.

The J gene is TRBJ1-5, the V gene TRBV2; 8 positions match TRBD1. The CDR3 is made up of 18 amino acids. The germline gives CDR1 SNHLY, CDR2 FYNNEI. V shed 2 bases and J 6 bases; nucleotides not matched to a gene: 15. The CDR3 region is CASSERRTGRGIGQPQHF. In DNA form, the CDR3 reads TGTGCCAGCAGTGAACGGAGGACAGGGAGGGGGATCGGTCAGCCCCAGCATTTT.

A few counts support this clonotype. The chain carries TRBV5-1 and TRBJ1-1; the D is unclear. Germline V CDR1 and CDR2: SGHRS, YFSETQ. This CDR3 has 14 residues. V lost 6 bases and J lost 5, with 17 bases in between. The CDR3: CASTKEEGETEAFF. Written as DNA, the CDR3 is TGCGCCAGCACAAAGGAGGAGGGAGAAACTGAAGCTTTCTTT.

This clonotype has more than one count but fewer than ten. The genes are TRBV20-1 and TRBJ2-6; D assignment may be TRBD1 or TRBD2 (5 bases each). Germline assignment: CDR1 DFQATT and CDR2 SNEGSKA (reference sequence). V gave up 2 bases and J gave up 0 bases, with 17 bases separating them. The CDR3 length is 18 residues. CDR3 region: CSARTPGKGSSGANVLTF. CDR3 DNA sequence: TGCAGTGCTAGAACCCCCGGGAAGGGGAGCTCTGGGGCCAACGTCCTGACTTTC.

Ten or more counts support this clonotype. The CDR3 DNA sequence: TGCAGTGCTTCGACTAGCGGGAGGGGCACAGATACGCAGTATTTT. This codes for CSASTSGRGTDTQYF. The V call is TRBV20-1, the J call TRBJ2-3; 14 positions match TRBD2. The CDR3 runs 15 residues. Germline CDR1 DFQATT, CDR2 SNEGSKA (reference sequence). V lost 5 bases, J lost 1 base, and 2 bases stayed unmatched.

This clonotype was counted between two and nine times. This chain uses TRBV20-1 with TRBJ2-3; TRBD1 is a possible D gene (5 bases). The CDR3 is made up of 14 amino acids. The germline V gene encodes CDR1 DFQATT and CDR2 SNEGSKA (reference sequence). Trimming removed 6 bases at V and 1 base at J, with 14 bases between. CDR3 region: CSAPIVGRTDTQYF. The CDR3 DNA follows: TGCAGTGCCCCCATCGTGGGGCGCACAGATACGCAGTATTTT.